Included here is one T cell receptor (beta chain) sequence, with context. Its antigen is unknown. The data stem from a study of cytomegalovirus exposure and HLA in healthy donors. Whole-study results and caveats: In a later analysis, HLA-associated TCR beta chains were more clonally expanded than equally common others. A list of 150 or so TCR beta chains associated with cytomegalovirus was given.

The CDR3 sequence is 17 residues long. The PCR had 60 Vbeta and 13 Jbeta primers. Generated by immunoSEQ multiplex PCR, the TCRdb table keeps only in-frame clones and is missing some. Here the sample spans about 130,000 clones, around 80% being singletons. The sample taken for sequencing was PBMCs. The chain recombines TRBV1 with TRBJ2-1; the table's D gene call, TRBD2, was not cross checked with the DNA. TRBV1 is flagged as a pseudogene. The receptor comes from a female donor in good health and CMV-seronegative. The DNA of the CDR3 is TGCACCAGCAGCCAAGATACTAGCGGGAATCCCTACAATGAGCAGTTCTTC. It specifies CTSSQDTSGNPYNEQFF.